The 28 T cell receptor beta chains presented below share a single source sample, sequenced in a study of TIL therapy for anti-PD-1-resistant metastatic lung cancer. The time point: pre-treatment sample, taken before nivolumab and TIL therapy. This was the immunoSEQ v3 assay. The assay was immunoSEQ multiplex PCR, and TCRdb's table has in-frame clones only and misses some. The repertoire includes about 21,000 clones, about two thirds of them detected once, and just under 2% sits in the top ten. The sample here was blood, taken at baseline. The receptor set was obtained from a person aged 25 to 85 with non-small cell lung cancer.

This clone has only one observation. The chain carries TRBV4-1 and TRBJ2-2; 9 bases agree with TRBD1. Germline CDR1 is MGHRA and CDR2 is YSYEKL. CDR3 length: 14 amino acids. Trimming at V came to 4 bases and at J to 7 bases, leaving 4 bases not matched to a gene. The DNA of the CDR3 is TGCGCCAGCAGCCCGACAGGGGGTGACGGGGAGCTGTTTTTT. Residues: CASSPTGGDGELFF.

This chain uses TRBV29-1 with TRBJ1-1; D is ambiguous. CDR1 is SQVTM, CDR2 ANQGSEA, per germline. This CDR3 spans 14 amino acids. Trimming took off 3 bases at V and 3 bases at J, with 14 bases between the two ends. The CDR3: CSVESFGVDTEAFF. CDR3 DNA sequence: TGCAGCGTTGAGTCGTTCGGTGTGGACACTGAAGCTTTCTTT.

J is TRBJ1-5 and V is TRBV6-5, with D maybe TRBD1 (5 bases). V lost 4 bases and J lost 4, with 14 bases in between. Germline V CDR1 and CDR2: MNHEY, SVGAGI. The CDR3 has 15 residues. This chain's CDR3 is CASSSRRGGNQPQHF. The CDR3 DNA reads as TGTGCCAGCAGTTCCCGGAGGGGCGGGAATCAGCCCCAGCATTTT.

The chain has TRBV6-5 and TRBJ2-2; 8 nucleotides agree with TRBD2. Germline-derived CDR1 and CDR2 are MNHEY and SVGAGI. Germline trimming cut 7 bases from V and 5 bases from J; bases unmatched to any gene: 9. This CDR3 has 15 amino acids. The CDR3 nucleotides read TGTGCCAGCACCCCAAGCGGGAGTGGTACCGGGGAGCTGTTTTTT. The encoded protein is CASTPSGSGTGELFF.

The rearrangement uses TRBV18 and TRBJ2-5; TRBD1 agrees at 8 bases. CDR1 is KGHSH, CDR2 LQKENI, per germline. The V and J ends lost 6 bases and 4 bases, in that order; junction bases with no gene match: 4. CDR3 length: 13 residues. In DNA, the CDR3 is TGTGCCAGCTCCGACCAGGGGGCAGAGACCCAGTACTTC. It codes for CASSDQGAETQYF.

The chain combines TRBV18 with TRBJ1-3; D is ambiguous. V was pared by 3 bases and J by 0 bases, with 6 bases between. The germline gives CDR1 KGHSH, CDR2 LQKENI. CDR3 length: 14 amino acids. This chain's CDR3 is CASSPPGSGNTIYF. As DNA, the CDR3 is TGTGCCAGCTCACCCCCGGGCTCTGGAAACACCATATATTTT.

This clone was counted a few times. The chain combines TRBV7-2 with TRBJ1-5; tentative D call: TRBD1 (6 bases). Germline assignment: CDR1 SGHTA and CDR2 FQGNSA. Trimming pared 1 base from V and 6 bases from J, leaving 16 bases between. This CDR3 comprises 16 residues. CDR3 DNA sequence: TGTGCCAGCAGCTTAGGGTACAGGGTATGGCCTCAGCCCCAGCATTTT. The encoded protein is CASSLGYRVWPQPQHF.

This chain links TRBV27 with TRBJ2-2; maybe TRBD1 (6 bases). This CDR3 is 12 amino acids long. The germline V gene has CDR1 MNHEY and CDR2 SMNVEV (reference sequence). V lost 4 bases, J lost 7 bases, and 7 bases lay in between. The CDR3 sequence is CASSSQGGELFF. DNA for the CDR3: TGTGCCAGCAGTTCACAGGGCGGGGAGCTGTTTTTT.

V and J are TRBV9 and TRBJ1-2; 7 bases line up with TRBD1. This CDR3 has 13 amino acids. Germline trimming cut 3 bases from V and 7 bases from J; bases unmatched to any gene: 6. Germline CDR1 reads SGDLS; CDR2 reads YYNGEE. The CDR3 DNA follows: TGTGCCAGCAGCGCTCGACAGGGTGGTGGCTACACCTTC. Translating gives CASSARQGGGYTF.

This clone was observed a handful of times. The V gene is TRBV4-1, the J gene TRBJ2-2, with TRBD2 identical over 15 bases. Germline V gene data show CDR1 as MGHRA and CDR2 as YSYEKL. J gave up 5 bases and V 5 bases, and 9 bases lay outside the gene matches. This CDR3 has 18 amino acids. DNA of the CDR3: TGCGCCAGCAGCGCTGGACTAGCGGGAGGGCCGAGGACCGGGGAGCTGTTTTTT. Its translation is CASSAGLAGGPRTGELFF.

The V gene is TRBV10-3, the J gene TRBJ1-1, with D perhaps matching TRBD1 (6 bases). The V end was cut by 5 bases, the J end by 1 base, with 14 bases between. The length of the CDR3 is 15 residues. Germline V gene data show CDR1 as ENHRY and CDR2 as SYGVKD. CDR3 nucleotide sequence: TGTGCCATCAGTCTAAAGGAGACAGGGAACACTGAAGCTTTCTTT. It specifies CAISLKETGNTEAFF.

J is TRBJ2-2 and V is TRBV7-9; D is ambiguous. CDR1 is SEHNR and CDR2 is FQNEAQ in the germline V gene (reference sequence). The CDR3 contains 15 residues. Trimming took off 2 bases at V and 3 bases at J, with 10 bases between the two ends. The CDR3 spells CASSLRHPDTGELFF. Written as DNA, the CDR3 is TGTGCCAGCAGCTTAAGGCACCCCGACACCGGGGAGCTGTTTTTT.

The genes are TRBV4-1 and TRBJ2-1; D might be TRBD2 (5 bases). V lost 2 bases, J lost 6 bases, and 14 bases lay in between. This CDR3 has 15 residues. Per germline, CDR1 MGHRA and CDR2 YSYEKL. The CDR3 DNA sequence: TGCGCCAGCAGCCAAACTAGTGGGCGACCCAATGAGCAGTTCTTC. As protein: CASSQTSGRPNEQFF.

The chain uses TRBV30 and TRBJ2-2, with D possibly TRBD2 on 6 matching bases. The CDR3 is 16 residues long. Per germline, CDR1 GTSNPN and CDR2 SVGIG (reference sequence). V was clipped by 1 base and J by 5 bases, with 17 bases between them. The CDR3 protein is CAWSGLGGIRTGELFF. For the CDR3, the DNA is TGTGCCTGGAGTGGCCTGGGAGGAATACGGACCGGGGAGCTGTTTTTT.

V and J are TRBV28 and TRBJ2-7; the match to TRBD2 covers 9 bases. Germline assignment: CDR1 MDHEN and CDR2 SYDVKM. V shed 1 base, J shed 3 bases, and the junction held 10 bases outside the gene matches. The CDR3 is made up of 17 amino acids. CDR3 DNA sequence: TGTGCCAGCAGTTTATACGCTCGACTAGCGGTAAACTACGAGCAGTACTTC. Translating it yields CASSLYARLAVNYEQYF.

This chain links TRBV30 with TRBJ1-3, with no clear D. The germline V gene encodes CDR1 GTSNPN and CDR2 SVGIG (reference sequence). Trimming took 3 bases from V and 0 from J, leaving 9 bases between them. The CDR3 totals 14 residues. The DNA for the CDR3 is TGTGCCTGGAGAGTTCCGGGCTCTGGAAACACCATATATTTT. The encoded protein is CAWRVPGSGNTIYF.

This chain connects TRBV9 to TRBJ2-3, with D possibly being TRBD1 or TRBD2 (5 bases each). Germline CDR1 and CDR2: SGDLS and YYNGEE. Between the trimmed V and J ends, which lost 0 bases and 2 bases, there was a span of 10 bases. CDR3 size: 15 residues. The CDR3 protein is CASSVGDGTTDTQYF. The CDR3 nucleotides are TGTGCCAGCAGCGTAGGGGACGGAACCACAGATACGCAGTATTTT. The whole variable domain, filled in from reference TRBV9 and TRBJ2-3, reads DSGVTQTPKHLITATGQRVTLRCSPRSGDLSVYWYQQSLDQGLQFLIQYYNGEERAKGNILERFSAQQFPDLHSELNLSSLELGDSALYFCASSVGDGTTDTQYFGPGTRLTVL.

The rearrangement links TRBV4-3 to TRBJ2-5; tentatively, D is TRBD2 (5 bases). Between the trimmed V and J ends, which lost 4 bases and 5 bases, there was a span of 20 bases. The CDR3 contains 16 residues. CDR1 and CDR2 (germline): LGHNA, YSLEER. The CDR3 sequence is CASSPVRLYGGETQYF. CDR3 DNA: TGCGCCAGCAGCCCCGTGAGACTATACGGCGGGGAGACCCAGTACTTC.

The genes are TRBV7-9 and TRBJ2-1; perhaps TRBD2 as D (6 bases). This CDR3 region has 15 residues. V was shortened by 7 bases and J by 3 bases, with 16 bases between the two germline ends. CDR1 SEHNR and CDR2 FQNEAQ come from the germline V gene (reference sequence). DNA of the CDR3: TGTGCCAGCACCCCCGGGAGTTCAGGCTACAATGAGCAGTTCTTC. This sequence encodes CASTPGSSGYNEQFF.

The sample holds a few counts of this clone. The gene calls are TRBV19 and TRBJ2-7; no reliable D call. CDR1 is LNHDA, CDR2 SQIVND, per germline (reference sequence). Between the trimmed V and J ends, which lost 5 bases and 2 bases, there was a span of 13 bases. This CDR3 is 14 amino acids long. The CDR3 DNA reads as TGTGCCAGTAGTCCCACACCCGGCCCCTACGAGCAGTACTTC. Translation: CASSPTPGPYEQYF.

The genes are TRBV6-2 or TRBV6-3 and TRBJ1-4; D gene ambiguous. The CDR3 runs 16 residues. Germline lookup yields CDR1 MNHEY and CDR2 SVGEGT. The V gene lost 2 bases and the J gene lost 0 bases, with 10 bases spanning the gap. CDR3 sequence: CASSYGSGATNEKLFF. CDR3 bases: TGTGCCAGCAGTTACGGGAGCGGCGCAACTAATGAAAAACTGTTTTTT.

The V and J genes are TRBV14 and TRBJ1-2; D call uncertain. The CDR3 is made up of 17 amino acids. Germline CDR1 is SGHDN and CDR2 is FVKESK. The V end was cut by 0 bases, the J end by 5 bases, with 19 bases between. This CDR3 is CASSQDNRGTATYGYTF. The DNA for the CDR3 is TGTGCCAGCAGCCAAGATAATCGGGGTACAGCTACATATGGCTACACCTTC.

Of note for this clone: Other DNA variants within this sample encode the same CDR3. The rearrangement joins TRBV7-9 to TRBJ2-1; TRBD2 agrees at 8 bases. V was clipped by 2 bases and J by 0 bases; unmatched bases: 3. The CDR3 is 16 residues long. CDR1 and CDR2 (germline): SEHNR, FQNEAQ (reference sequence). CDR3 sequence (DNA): TGTGCCAGCAGCTTAAGTCTAGCGGGCTCCTACAATGAGCAGTTCTTC. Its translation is CASSLSLAGSYNEQFF.

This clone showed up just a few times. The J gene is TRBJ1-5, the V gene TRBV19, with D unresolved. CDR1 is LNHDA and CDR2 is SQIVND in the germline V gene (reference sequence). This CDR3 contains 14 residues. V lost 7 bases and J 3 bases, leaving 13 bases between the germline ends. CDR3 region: CASNILYSNQPQHF. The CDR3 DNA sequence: TGTGCCAGTAACATACTCTATTCCAATCAGCCCCAGCATTTT.

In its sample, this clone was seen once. Here the CDR3 reads CASSLGGKGYEQYF. The CDR3 DNA reads as TGTGCCAGCAGCTTGGGGGGAAAGGGCTACGAGCAGTACTTC. The chain links TRBV5-5 to TRBJ2-7; D is uncertain. Trimming shortened V by 0 bases and J by 3 bases, and 10 bases separated the two germline ends. There are 14 residues in the CDR3. Germline V gene lookup returns CDR1 SGHKS and CDR2 YYEKEE (reference sequence).

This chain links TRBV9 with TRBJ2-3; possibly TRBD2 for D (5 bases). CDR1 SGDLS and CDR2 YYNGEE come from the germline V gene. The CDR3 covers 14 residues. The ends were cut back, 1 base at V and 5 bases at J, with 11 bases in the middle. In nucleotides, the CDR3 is TGTGCCAGCAGCGTACGGGAACTAGGAGATACGCAGTATTTT. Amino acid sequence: CASSVRELGDTQYF.

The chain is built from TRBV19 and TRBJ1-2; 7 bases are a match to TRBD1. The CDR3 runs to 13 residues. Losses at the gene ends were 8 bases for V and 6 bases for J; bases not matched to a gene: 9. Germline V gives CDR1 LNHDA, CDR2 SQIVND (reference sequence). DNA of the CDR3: TGTGCCAGTGGGGGACAGCGGGTTCATGGCTACACCTTC. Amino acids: CASGGQRVHGYTF.

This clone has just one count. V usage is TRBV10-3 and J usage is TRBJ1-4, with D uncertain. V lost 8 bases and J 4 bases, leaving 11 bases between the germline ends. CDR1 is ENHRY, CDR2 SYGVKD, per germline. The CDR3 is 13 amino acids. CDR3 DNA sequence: TGTGCCATCGGCGCCCGACTTAATGAAAAACTGTTTTTT. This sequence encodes CAIGARLNEKLFF.